One sample yielded the 32 T cell receptor beta chains listed below, sequenced in a study of T cell responses to AZD1222 COVID-19 vaccine. The protocol was immunoSEQ multiplex PCR, while the TCRdb copy is restricted to in-frame clones and leaves out a portion. The sample has tens of thousands of clones; over 75% are singletons. The sequenced sample was peripheral blood, obtained 28 days after the second AZD1222 dose. These receptors all stem from an adult who received the AZD1222 COVID-19 vaccine.

The chain is built from TRBV5-4 and TRBJ2-1, with a weak D call TRBD2 (6 bases). CDR3 size: 16 residues. V lost 0 bases and J lost 8, with 18 bases in between. The germline V gene encodes CDR1 SGHNT and CDR2 YYREEE (reference sequence). In DNA, the CDR3 is TGTGCCAGCAGCTTGGAGGTTCGACTAGGAACGGATGAGCAGTTCTTC. Protein: CASSLEVRLGTDEQFF. The complete variable domain, with remaining parts taken from reference TRBV5-4 and TRBJ2-1, reads ETGVTQSPTHLIKTRGQQVTLRCSSQSGHNTVSWYQQALGQGPQFIFQYYREEENGRGNFPPRFSGLQFPNYSSELNVNALELDDSALYLCASSLEVRLGTDEQFFGPGTRLTVL.

The chain uses TRBV3-1 (or the pseudogene TRBV3-2) and TRBJ2-1; the D is unclear. The CDR3 contains 15 residues. The germline V and J ends were trimmed by 4 bases and 1 base, with 11 bases remaining between them. CDR1 and CDR2 from the germline V gene are LGHDT and YNNKEL (reference sequence). CDR3 protein: CASSRRAGSYNEQFF. CDR3 nucleotides: TGTGCCAGCAGCCGCCGGGCTGGGTCCTACAATGAGCAGTTCTTC.

The chain carries TRBV11-3 and TRBJ2-7; a weak D match, TRBD2 (5 bases). V lost 0 bases, J lost 4 bases, and 10 bases lay in between. Per the germline V gene, CDR1 is SGHNT and CDR2 is YENEEA. The CDR3 sequence is 14 residues long. The chain's CDR3 is CASSLDPEGYEQYF. CDR3 DNA sequence: TGTGCCAGCAGCTTAGATCCCGAGGGTTACGAGCAGTACTTC. Using reference TRBV11-3 and TRBJ2-7 for the parts outside the CDR3, the full variable domain is EAGVVQSPRYKIIEKKQPVAFWCNPISGHNTLYWYLQNLGQGPELLIRYENEEAVDDSQLPKDRFSAERLKGVDSTLKIQPAELGDSAVYLCASSLDPEGYEQYFGPGTRLTVT.

This rearrangement joins TRBV3-1 (or the pseudogene TRBV3-2) to TRBJ1-6, with a tentative D call TRBD1 (6 bases). Trimming removed 0 bases from V and 6 bases from J, with 12 bases in between. Germline CDR1 is LGHDT and CDR2 is YNNKEL (reference sequence). This CDR3 spans 16 amino acids. Here the CDR3 DNA reads TGTGCCAGCAGCCAAGATTGGGTCAGGGGTAATTCACCCCTCCACTTT. Protein sequence: CASSQDWVRGNSPLHF.

The rearrangement joins TRBV2 to TRBJ1-5, with 9 nucleotides matching TRBD1. Looked up from germline, CDR1 is SNHLY and CDR2 is FYNNEI. This CDR3 is 15 amino acids long. The V segment lost 6 bases and the J segment 4 bases; nucleotides outside the gene matches: 7. The CDR3 DNA reads as TGTGCCAGCAGGAAGGACAGGGGCGCAAATCAGCCCCAGCATTTT. The encoded protein is CASRKDRGANQPQHF.

The V and J genes are TRBV4-1 and TRBJ1-6; TRBD1 might be the D (5 bases). CDR3 size: 16 residues. Trimming took 0 bases from V and 6 from J, leaving 12 bases between them. The germline gives CDR1 MGHRA, CDR2 YSYEKL. The DNA for the CDR3 is TGCGCCAGCAGCCAAGATCCAGGGCCCCGTAATTCACCCCTCCACTTT. It codes for CASSQDPGPRNSPLHF.

The chain employs TRBV9 and TRBJ1-5; perhaps TRBD1 as D (5 bases). The CDR3 is made up of 15 amino acids. Deletions cut 3 bases from V and 6 bases from J, with 16 bases between. Germline CDR1 and CDR2: SGDLS and YYNGEE. DNA of the CDR3: TGTGCCAGCAGCGAGGGACCATACGGCAGTCAGCCCCAGCATTTT. Translation gives CASSEGPYGSQPQHF.

The J gene is TRBJ2-1, the V gene TRBV10-1; D gene unclear. The CDR3 sequence is 13 residues long. The V end lost 2 bases, the J end lost 8 bases, and 10 bases lay between the germline ends. Germline V gene sequence: CDR1 WNHNN, CDR2 SYGVQD (reference sequence). CDR3: CASSEALNYEQFF. The CDR3, as DNA: TGCGCCAGCAGTGAGGCCTTGAATTATGAGCAGTTCTTC.

This clone was observed a few times. The chain carries TRBV19 and TRBJ1-2; TRBD1 agrees at 8 bases. Germline assignment: CDR1 LNHDA and CDR2 SQIVND (reference sequence). This CDR3 region has 14 residues. Unmatched junction bases numbered 5, after V lost 1 base and J lost 7 bases. The CDR3 here is CASSIAPGGLGYTF. For the CDR3, the DNA is TGTGCCAGTAGTATAGCCCCAGGGGGCCTTGGCTACACCTTC.

This chain joins TRBV5-1 and TRBJ2-7; possibly TRBD1 for D (5 bases). This CDR3 is built from 12 residues. Trimming took off 5 bases at V and 1 base at J, with 7 bases between the two ends. Per germline, CDR1 SGHRS and CDR2 YFSETQ. CDR3 DNA: TGCGCCAGCAGACAGGAGTCCTACGAGCAGTACTTC. This encodes CASRQESYEQYF. Based on the CDR3 plus reference TRBV5-1 and TRBJ2-7, the full variable domain is KAGVTQTPRYLIKTRGQQVTLSCSPISGHRSVSWYQQTPGQGLQFLFEYFSETQRNKGNFPGRFSGRQFSNSRSEMNVSTLELGDSALYLCASRQESYEQYFGPGTRLTVT.

This clone occurred once. The chain recombines TRBV30 with TRBJ1-1, with 10 bases identical to TRBD1. V lost 2 bases and J lost 7; bases outside the gene matches: 7. CDR1 and CDR2 from the germline V gene are GTSNPN and SVGIG (reference sequence). The CDR3 extends over 14 amino acids. The chain's CDR3 is CAWSTRTGGFEAFF. The DNA for the CDR3 is TGTGCCTGGAGTACCAGGACAGGGGGGTTTGAAGCTTTCTTT.

CDR3: CASSRGTANTIYF. The CDR3 coding sequence is TGTGCCAGCAGCCGCGGGACAGCCAACACCATATATTTT. The chain joins TRBV5-4 to TRBJ1-3; 7 bases are shared with TRBD1. J was trimmed by 7 bases and V by 4 bases; bases with no gene match: 5. Germline V gene data show CDR1 as SGHNT and CDR2 as YYREEE (reference sequence). This CDR3 region has 13 residues.

The rearrangement uses TRBV30 and TRBJ1-2; D gene uncertain. Trimming took off 3 bases at V and 10 bases at J, with 18 bases between the two ends. Germline values: CDR1 GTSNPN, CDR2 SVGIG (reference sequence). This CDR3 is built from 13 residues. The CDR3 spells CAWSSKSRESYTF. CDR3 in DNA: TGTGCCTGGAGCTCCAAGTCGCGGGAATCCTACACCTTC. Drawing the rest from reference TRBV30 and TRBJ1-2, the complete variable domain is SQTIHQWPATLVQPVGSPLSLECTVEGTSNPNLYWYRQAAGRGLQLLFYSVGIGQISSEVPQNLSASRPQDRQFILSSKKLLLSDSGFYLCAWSSKSRESYTFGSGTRLTVV.

The CDR3 bases are TGTGCCAGCAGTGAGCGGGCGGGGACGACTTATTCACCCCTCCACTTT. As protein: CASSERAGTTYSPLHF. This chain uses TRBV6-1 with TRBJ1-6, with D possibly matching TRBD1 (5 bases). V lost 3 bases and J lost 8, with 17 bases in between. This CDR3 is 16 amino acids long. The V gene's germline CDR1 is MNHNS and CDR2 SASEGT.

The chain has TRBV28 and TRBJ1-2; D gene ambiguous. Trimming removed 4 bases at V and 4 bases at J, with 4 bases between. CDR1 and CDR2 (germline): MDHEN, SYDVKM. The length of the CDR3 is 11 residues. CDR3 in amino acids: CASSSVYGYTF. In DNA, the CDR3 is TGTGCCAGCAGTTCCGTCTATGGCTACACCTTC.

The chain links TRBV14 to TRBJ2-1; D is unclear. The length of the CDR3 is 15 residues. With 4 bases removed from V and 7 bases from J, the gap between germline ends came to 17 bases. The V gene's germline CDR1 is SGHDN and CDR2 FVKESK. CDR3 region: CASSPQAWEGNEQFF. In DNA, the CDR3 is TGTGCCAGCAGCCCCCAAGCCTGGGAAGGAAATGAGCAGTTCTTC. Full variable domain (missing parts from reference TRBV14 and TRBJ2-1): EAGVTQFPSHSVIEKGQTVTLRCDPISGHDNLYWYRRVMGKEIKFLLHFVKESKQDESGMPNNRFLAERTGGTYSTLKVQPAELEDSGVYFCASSPQAWEGNEQFFGPGTRLTVL.

The CDR3 loop reads CATSRDLQGAGGETQYF. For the CDR3, the DNA is TGTGCCACCAGCAGAGATTTACAGGGGGCTGGAGGGGAGACCCAGTACTTC. The chain recombines TRBV15 with TRBJ2-5; TRBD1 matches at 9 bases. This CDR3 region has 17 residues. The V gene end was trimmed by 0 bases and the J gene end by 5 bases; junction bases not matched to a gene: 10. From germline, CDR1 is LNHNV and CDR2 YYDKDF (reference sequence).

The V and J genes are TRBV28 and TRBJ2-1; tentative D call: TRBD2 (5 bases). The CDR3 extends over 15 amino acids. Germline CDR1 reads MDHEN; CDR2 reads SYDVKM. Trimming removed 5 bases at V and 5 bases at J, with 16 bases between. The CDR3 bases are TGTGCCAGCAGTCCAAGAGGGTTTATGGACAATGAGCAGTTCTTC. Protein product: CASSPRGFMDNEQFF.

The chain uses TRBV28 and TRBJ1-1, with a tentative D call TRBD1 (5 bases). Germline V gene sequence: CDR1 MDHEN, CDR2 SYDVKM. V shed 5 bases and J shed 0 bases, with 13 bases lying between them. This CDR3 has 15 residues. The CDR3 coding sequence is TGTGCCAGCAGTCCCGGGGGTACTATGAACACTGAAGCTTTCTTT. Encoded protein: CASSPGGTMNTEAFF.

V gene TRBV7-2 combines with J gene TRBJ2-1; perhaps TRBD2 as D (5 bases). Deletions cut 5 bases from V and 7 bases from J, with 15 bases between. This CDR3 spans 14 amino acids. The germline V gene encodes CDR1 SGHTA and CDR2 FQGNSA. The CDR3 DNA follows: TGTGCCAGCAGCCCGCAAACTAGACTGAATGAGCAGTTCTTC. Translating it yields CASSPQTRLNEQFF.

The table lists this clone with a count of one. The rearrangement joins TRBV2 to TRBJ2-7, with D maybe TRBD2 (6 bases). This CDR3 is built from 14 residues. V lost 5 bases and J 3 bases, leaving 14 bases between the germline ends. The V gene's germline CDR1 is SNHLY and CDR2 FYNNEI. CDR3 loop: CASSLGPGLYEQYF. CDR3 nucleotide sequence: TGTGCCAGCAGTCTGGGCCCGGGACTCTACGAGCAGTACTTC.

CDR3 DNA: TGTGCCAGCAGCTCCGCCCGGGGCCCTCAACCCCTCCACTTT. It specifies CASSSARGPQPLHF. The V gene is TRBV5-4, the J gene TRBJ1-6, with a weak D call TRBD1 (5 bases). The CDR3 length is 14 residues. The germline V gene encodes CDR1 SGHNT and CDR2 YYREEE (reference sequence). V was pared by 3 bases and J by 12 bases, with 16 bases between.

The rearrangement links TRBV27 to TRBJ2-1; tentatively, D is TRBD2 (7 bases). V gave up 3 bases and J gave up 8 bases, with 14 bases separating them. The CDR3 contains 14 residues. Germline V lookup: CDR1 MNHEY, CDR2 SMNVEV (reference sequence). The CDR3 region is CASSLARGGDEQFF. The CDR3 bases are TGTGCCAGCAGTTTGGCCCGCGGGGGCGATGAGCAGTTCTTC.

This chain links TRBV27 with TRBJ1-1, with no clear D. The CDR3 extends over 14 amino acids. The V and J ends lost 3 bases and 1 base respectively, with 9 bases between them. Germline-derived CDR1 and CDR2 are MNHEY and SMNVEV (reference sequence). In DNA form, the CDR3 reads TGTGCCAGCAGTTTGGGAGTGAGGAACACTGAAGCTTTCTTT. The encoded protein is CASSLGVRNTEAFF.

In this sample, this clone turned up once. J is TRBJ2-3 and V is TRBV6-2 or TRBV6-3, with D uncertain. This CDR3 has 13 amino acids. CDR1 and CDR2 from the germline V gene are MNHEY and SVGEGT. The germline V and J ends were trimmed by 4 bases and 5 bases, with 10 bases remaining between them. CDR3 sequence (DNA): TGTGCCAGCAGTTCCGCCGGTGTAGATACGCAGTATTTT. Its translation: CASSSAGVDTQYF.

The V call is TRBV19, the J call TRBJ2-4; D is possibly TRBD1 (5 bases). Germline V gives CDR1 LNHDA, CDR2 SQIVND (reference sequence). The V gene lost 4 bases and the J gene lost 1 base, with 14 bases spanning the gap. CDR3 size: 16 residues. CDR3 sequence (DNA): TGTGCCAGTAGTAACCCCCCCAAGGGGGCCAAAAACATTCAGTACTTC. It yields the protein CASSNPPKGAKNIQYF.

This clone has only a few counts. CDR3 in amino acids: CASSYDRDQPQHF. Here the CDR3 DNA reads TGTGCCAGCAGTTACGACCGCGATCAGCCCCAGCATTTT. The J gene is TRBJ1-5, the V gene TRBV6-2 or TRBV6-3; no definite D call. The CDR3 loop spans 13 amino acids. Trimming cost V 2 bases and J 5 bases, with 7 bases left between them. CDR1 is MNHEY and CDR2 is SVGEGT in the germline V gene.

This rearrangement joins TRBV27 to TRBJ2-1, with TRBD2 matching 8 bases. Germline assignment: CDR1 MNHEY and CDR2 SMNVEV (reference sequence). Trimming removed 2 bases from V and 14 bases from J; junction bases left unmatched: 8. The CDR3 has 13 amino acids. Written as DNA, the CDR3 is TGTGCCAGCAGTTTAGGCCGGGGGGGGTCTGAGTTCTTC. As protein: CASSLGRGGSEFF.

The J gene is TRBJ2-7, the V gene TRBV19; tentative D call: TRBD1 (6 bases). CDR1 LNHDA and CDR2 SQIVND come from the germline V gene (reference sequence). This CDR3 contains 13 residues. Trimming removed 10 bases at V and 2 bases at J, with 15 bases between. The CDR3 DNA follows: TGTGCCACCCGGCAGGGGACCCCCTACGAGCAGTACTTC. Amino acids: CATRQGTPYEQYF.

This rearrangement joins TRBV24-1 to TRBJ1-5; the D gene is possibly TRBD1 (5 bases). The germline CDR1 and CDR2 sequences are KGHDR and SFDVKD. V lost 3 bases and J lost 5, with 16 bases in between. This CDR3 region has 16 residues. For the CDR3, the DNA is TGTGCCACCAGTGATCGCCGGGGGGAGTGGGATCAGCCCCAGCATTTT. Translated: CATSDRRGEWDQPQHF.

This chain uses TRBV7-2 with TRBJ1-1; weak D call: TRBD1 (6 bases). V dropped 6 bases and J dropped 1 base, with 15 bases sitting between them. The CDR3 sequence is 15 residues long. Germline values: CDR1 SGHTA, CDR2 FQGNSA. CDR3 nucleotide sequence: TGTGCCAGCAGGCTTAGCCTGGGACAGAACACTGAAGCTTTCTTT. Translating it yields CASRLSLGQNTEAFF.

V usage is TRBV3-1 (or the pseudogene TRBV3-2) and J usage is TRBJ2-7, with no clear D. Germline V gene lookup returns CDR1 LGHDT and CDR2 YNNKEL (reference sequence). The V end was cut by 1 base, the J end by 6 bases, with 10 bases between. CDR3 length: 13 amino acids. CDR3 sequence (DNA): TGTGCCAGCAGCCAAGTTAATGGGATCGAGCAGTACTTC. Its protein product is CASSQVNGIEQYF.